The 3 T cell receptor beta chains below come from one sample, sequenced in a study of T cell changes during pregnancy in multiple sclerosis. Assay used: immunoSEQ multiplex PCR; TCRdb lists only in-frame clones, some missing. The table shows about 50,000 clones, with 92% occurring only once. The sample here was CD4+ T cells from peripheral blood mononuclear cells, taken after pregnancy. The receptors derive from a female donor with multiple sclerosis, enrolled in a pregnancy study.

The chain couples TRBV7-9 to TRBJ2-3, with D maybe TRBD2 (5 bases). The CDR3 extends over 15 amino acids. From germline, CDR1 is SEHNR and CDR2 FQNEAQ (reference sequence). Trimming left V 5 bases short and J 0 bases short, with 12 bases between. CDR3 region: CASSPRAISTDTQYF. The CDR3 DNA sequence: TGTGCCAGCAGCCCGCGGGCCATTAGCACAGATACGCAGTATTTT. Together with reference TRBV7-9 and TRBJ2-3, the CDR3 gives the full variable domain: DTGVSQNPRHKITKRGQNVTFRCDPISEHNRLYWYRQTLGQGPEFLTYFQNEAQLEKSRLLSDRFSAERPKGSFSTLEIQRTEQGDSAMYLCASSPRAISTDTQYFGPGTRLTVL.

The rearrangement uses TRBV27 and TRBJ2-7; D is undetermined. V was cut by 2 bases and J by 1 base, with 9 bases left in between. Germline V gene data show CDR1 as MNHEY and CDR2 as SMNVEV (reference sequence). The CDR3 is 14 residues long. The CDR3 DNA sequence: TGTGCCAGCAGTTTAAATTGGCAATCCTACGAGCAGTACTTC. Its translation is CASSLNWQSYEQYF.

This clone was detected once. This rearrangement joins TRBV18 to TRBJ2-7; 10 bases are a match to TRBD1. This CDR3 is built from 15 residues. V was clipped by 6 bases and J by 5 bases; unmatched bases: 10. Per the germline V gene, CDR1 is KGHSH and CDR2 is LQKENI. The DNA for the CDR3 is TGTGCCAGCTCGCGTCCGGGACAGGGGTATCACGAGCAGTACTTC. Its translation is CASSRPGQGYHEQYF. Combining the CDR3 with reference TRBV18 and TRBJ2-7 gives the whole variable domain NAGVMQNPRHLVRRRGQEARLRCSPMKGHSHVYWYRQLPEEGLKFMVYLQKENIIDESGMPKERFSAEFPKEGPSILRIQQVVRGDSAAYFCASSRPGQGYHEQYFGPGTRLTVT.